These 32 T cell receptor beta chains share one sample of origin, sequenced in a study of T cell repertoires in cytomegalovirus infection. TCRdb itself ran the reads through MiXCR, one entry per CDR3 protein. This sample carries over 150,000 distinct CDR3 sequences, approximately 17% of them seen once, and the ten largest clones take 20% to 25%. The specimen sequenced was CD8+ T cells from PBMCs. The receptors originated from a human donor in good health (CMV status not recorded). Some clones in this sample may be carry-over from other donors' samples.

This chain links TRBV6-1 with TRBJ2-7, with 7 bases lining up with TRBD2. The germline CDR1 and CDR2 sequences are MNHNS and SASEGT. CDR3 size: 14 residues. The V segment lost 7 bases and the J segment 0 bases; nucleotides outside the gene matches: 6. CDR3 amino acids: CASNTGGSSYEQYF. The CDR3 DNA is TGTGCCAGCAATACGGGAGGATCCTCCTACGAGCAGTACTTC.

This clonotype was detected a few times. V is TRBV4-3 and J is TRBJ2-1; a possible D gene is TRBD1 (6 bases). Germline V gene data show CDR1 as LGHNA and CDR2 as YSLEER. The length of the CDR3 is 15 residues. V was trimmed by 0 bases and J by 0 bases, leaving 6 bases between them. The CDR3 protein is CASSQDRGSYNEQFF. The CDR3 coding sequence is TGCGCCAGCAGCCAAGACAGGGGCTCCTACAATGAGCAGTTCTTC.

The table lists this clonotype with a few counts. The CDR3 bases are TGTGCCAGCAGTTTATTCGGGGGGGCTGAAGCTTTCTTT. Translation: CASSLFGGAEAFF. This sequence joins TRBV28 and TRBJ1-1; maybe TRBD1 (5 bases). Deletions cut 1 base from V and 6 bases from J, with 9 bases between. Looked up from germline, CDR1 is MDHEN and CDR2 is SYDVKM. The CDR3 covers 13 residues.

The gene calls are TRBV6-5 and TRBJ1-1; D perhaps matches TRBD1 (5 bases). V dropped 0 bases and J dropped 4 bases, with 9 bases sitting between them. The germline V gene has CDR1 MNHEY and CDR2 SVGAGI. This CDR3 is 14 amino acids long. CDR3 loop: CASSYSGGGTEAFF. The CDR3 region has the DNA TGTGCCAGCAGTTACTCCGGGGGGGGCACTGAAGCTTTCTTT.

The gene calls are TRBV6-6 and TRBJ2-3; tentative D call: TRBD2 (6 bases). The germline CDR1 and CDR2 sequences are MNHNY and SVGAGI (reference sequence). V was pared by 2 bases and J by 4 bases, with 22 bases between. CDR3 length: 18 residues. The CDR3 DNA sequence: TGTGCCAGCAGTTACAGTTCGCCGGGGGTGGTTCGATCAGATACGCAGTATTTT. It specifies CASSYSSPGVVRSDTQYF.

This chain connects TRBV28 to TRBJ2-7; 7 bases align to TRBD1. The CDR3 is 13 amino acids. CDR1 and CDR2 (germline): MDHEN, SYDVKM. Trimming removed 6 bases from V and 3 bases from J; junction bases left unmatched: 5. This CDR3 is CASRDRLYYEQYF. CDR3 coding DNA: TGTGCCAGCAGGGACAGGCTTTACTACGAGCAGTACTTC. Full variable domain (rest looked up from reference TRBV28 and TRBJ2-7): DVKVTQSSRYLVKRTGEKVFLECVQDMDHENMFWYRQDPGLGLRLIYFSYDVKMKEKGDIPEGYSVSREKKERFSLILESASTNQTSMYLCASRDRLYYEQYFGPGTRLTVT.

The rearrangement links TRBV4-1 to TRBJ1-4; D not resolved. V was shortened by 0 bases and J by 6 bases, with 5 bases between the two germline ends. The length of the CDR3 is 13 residues. CDR1 is MGHRA and CDR2 is YSYEKL in the germline V gene. This CDR3 is CASSQDPHEKLFF. CDR3 DNA: TGCGCCAGCAGCCAAGATCCGCATGAAAAACTGTTTTTT.

The chain links TRBV12-3 or TRBV12-4 to TRBJ1-1; D is possibly TRBD1 (6 bases). This CDR3 is 12 amino acids long. Trimming cost V 6 bases and J 3 bases, with 8 bases left between them. The CDR3 nucleotides read TGTGCCAGCAGGACAGGTTACACTGAAGCTTTCTTT. Translated, it gives CASRTGYTEAFF.

The chain carries TRBV7-2 and TRBJ2-1; D remains unclear. This CDR3 comprises 14 residues. Germline CDR1 and CDR2: SGHTA and FQGNSA. Trimming removed 5 bases at V and 2 bases at J, with 10 bases between. This CDR3 is CASSPVSAYNEQFF. The CDR3, as DNA: TGTGCCAGCAGCCCCGTTTCTGCCTACAATGAGCAGTTCTTC.

This clonotype came up a few times. The chain is built from TRBV28 and TRBJ1-4; D gene ambiguous. This CDR3 is 16 amino acids long. The V gene lost 5 bases and the J gene lost 0 bases, with 13 bases spanning the gap. The V gene's germline CDR1 is MDHEN and CDR2 SYDVKM. The CDR3 DNA follows: TGTGCCAGCAGTCCCGGGCAACGTGCAACTAATGAAAAACTGTTTTTT. Protein: CASSPGQRATNEKLFF.

V gene TRBV7-6 combines with J gene TRBJ2-2, with D uncertain. The CDR3 loop spans 12 amino acids. V lost 5 bases and J lost 7, with 8 bases in between. The germline V gene has CDR1 SGHVS and CDR2 FNYEAQ. CDR3 loop: CASSPPIGELFF. CDR3 sequence (DNA): TGTGCCAGCAGCCCCCCCATCGGGGAGCTGTTTTTT.

This clonotype has more than one count but fewer than ten. The chain couples TRBV4-3 to TRBJ2-7; D perhaps matches TRBD1 (6 bases). V shed 0 bases and J shed 2 bases, with 11 bases lying between them. This CDR3 region has 15 residues. CDR1 is LGHNA and CDR2 is YSLEER in the germline V gene. The CDR3 region is CASSQDRDTTYEQYF. CDR3 in DNA: TGCGCCAGCAGCCAAGACCGGGACACCACCTACGAGCAGTACTTC.

As DNA, the CDR3 is TGTGCCAGCAGCTATAGAAACACCCAAGAGACCCAGTACTTC. It encodes CASSYRNTQETQYF. V usage is TRBV13 and J usage is TRBJ2-5; D not resolved. This CDR3 comprises 14 residues. CDR1 is PRHDT and CDR2 is FYEKMQ in the germline V gene (reference sequence). V lost 4 bases and J 1 base, leaving 10 bases between the germline ends.

In its sample, this clonotype was seen many times. This chain uses TRBV7-9 with TRBJ2-2; the match to TRBD1 covers 7 bases. Germline-derived CDR1 and CDR2 are SEHNR and FQNEAQ (reference sequence). Germline trimming cut 8 bases from V and 1 base from J; bases unmatched to any gene: 4. There are 14 residues in the CDR3. The CDR3: CASQTGQNTGELFF. The CDR3 DNA is TGTGCCAGCCAGACAGGGCAGAACACCGGGGAGCTGTTTTTT.

V usage is TRBV12-3 or TRBV12-4 and J usage is TRBJ2-1; 7 bases line up with TRBD2. This CDR3 is 14 amino acids long. Trimming removed 5 bases from V and 1 base from J; junction bases left unmatched: 2. DNA of the CDR3: TGTGCCAGCAGTGGGGGGGGTTCCTACAATGAGCAGTTCTTC. Its translation is CASSGGGSYNEQFF.

This rearrangement joins TRBV12-3 or TRBV12-4 to TRBJ2-2, with D maybe TRBD1 (6 bases). Trimming removed 6 bases at V and 9 bases at J, with 11 bases between. The CDR3 sequence is 12 residues long. The CDR3 DNA follows: TGTGCCAGCAGATCCGACAGGCGGGAGCTGTTTTTT. Translation gives CASRSDRRELFF.

This clonotype was counted a few times. This chain links TRBV7-9 with TRBJ1-2; tentatively, D is TRBD1 (6 bases). The CDR3 has 17 amino acids. Germline V gene data show CDR1 as SEHNR and CDR2 as FQNEAQ (reference sequence). V shed 5 bases and J shed 1 base, with 20 bases lying between them. The CDR3 spells CASSPPGQVHLNYGYTF. The CDR3 DNA sequence: TGTGCCAGCAGCCCCCCGGGACAAGTCCACCTTAACTATGGCTACACCTTC.

The chain uses TRBV5-6 and TRBJ2-5; 8 bases are a match to TRBD1. The germline V gene encodes CDR1 SGHDT and CDR2 YYEEEE. After removal of 3 bases from V and 5 bases from J, the junction contained 9 bases not matched to a gene. CDR3 length: 15 residues. The CDR3 spells CASSWRTGMRETQYF. The CDR3 coding sequence is TGTGCCAGCAGCTGGAGGACAGGGATGAGGGAGACCCAGTACTTC.

V gene TRBV6-6 combines with J gene TRBJ2-7, with TRBD1 as a possible D gene (6 bases). The V gene's germline CDR1 is MNHNY and CDR2 SVGAGI (reference sequence). With 2 bases removed from V and 4 bases from J, the gap between germline ends came to 9 bases. There are 13 residues in the CDR3. CDR3 DNA sequence: TGTGCCAGCAGTTACGCAGGGGAATACGAGCAGTACTTC. It encodes CASSYAGEYEQYF.

This clonotype was observed a few times. The J gene is TRBJ1-2, the V gene TRBV7-2; possibly TRBD1 for D (5 bases). V shed 4 bases and J shed 6 bases, with 9 bases lying between them. CDR3 length equals 12 residues. In germline, CDR1 is SGHTA, CDR2 FQGNSA. DNA for the CDR3: TGTGCCAGCAGCTCTTGGGGGAATGGCTACACCTTC. Protein product: CASSSWGNGYTF.

This rearrangement joins TRBV5-6 to TRBJ1-6; D remains ambiguous. This CDR3 comprises 14 residues. In germline, CDR1 is SGHDT, CDR2 YYEEEE. The V end was cut by 0 bases, the J end by 9 bases, with 10 bases between. Here the CDR3 reads CASSLGPDSSPLHF. CDR3 DNA: TGTGCCAGCAGCTTGGGGCCAGACTCTTCACCCCTCCACTTT.

The chain couples TRBV27 to TRBJ1-1; D not certain. This CDR3 is 14 amino acids long. Germline V lookup: CDR1 MNHEY, CDR2 SMNVEV (reference sequence). The V and J ends lost 8 bases and 7 bases respectively, with 20 bases between them. CDR3 sequence reads: CASGKRTGRFEAFF. The DNA for the CDR3 is TGTGCCAGCGGCAAGAGGACCGGCAGGTTTGAAGCTTTCTTT.

In its sample, this clonotype was seen a few times. This rearrangement joins TRBV12-3 or TRBV12-4 to TRBJ1-2; the match to TRBD1 covers 7 bases. V shed 6 bases, J shed 8 bases, and the junction held 6 bases outside the gene matches. The CDR3 covers 12 residues. The CDR3 region is CASRFGGGGYTF. CDR3 in DNA: TGTGCCAGCAGATTTGGAGGGGGCGGCTACACCTTC.

Remarks on this clonotype: At one of its ends the junction is not consistent with the germline gene, which may arise from a read error. This rearrangement joins TRBV29-1 to TRBJ2-5; 8 bases line up with TRBD2. The germline V gene encodes CDR1 SQVTM and CDR2 ANQGSEA. There are 16 residues in the CDR3. The CDR3 coding sequence is TGCAGCGTTGACGGGAGTAGCGGGGCTTATTTGGAGACCCGGTACTTC. Translating gives CSVDGSSGAYLETRYF.

The J gene is TRBJ2-2, the V gene TRBV7-8; 14 bases match TRBD2. The CDR3 extends over 18 amino acids. The junction had 9 bases not matched to a gene; V was cut back by 5 bases and J by 4 bases. The germline V gene has CDR1 SGHVS and CDR2 FQNEAQ. CDR3 bases: TGTGCCAGCAGCCCCCGACTAGCGGGGGGGCGGGGCACCGGGGAGCTGTTTTTT. Its protein product is CASSPRLAGGRGTGELFF.

The J gene is TRBJ2-3, the V gene TRBV9, with a tentative D call TRBD2 (5 bases). This CDR3 spans 16 amino acids. V lost 4 bases and J lost 2, with 17 bases in between. The germline V gene has CDR1 SGDLS and CDR2 YYNGEE. CDR3 nucleotides: TGTGCCAGCAGCCTTGGACTCTTTCAAGACACAGATACGCAGTATTTT. Residues: CASSLGLFQDTDTQYF.

This clonotype was seen only a few times. The rearrangement links TRBV7-9 to TRBJ1-2, with 9 bases aligning to TRBD1. CDR3 length: 16 amino acids. The V gene's germline CDR1 is SEHNR and CDR2 FQNEAQ (reference sequence). Germline trimming cut 3 bases from V and 4 bases from J; bases unmatched to any gene: 9. The CDR3 loop is CASSFPPGQGVYGYTF. CDR3 coding DNA: TGTGCCAGCAGCTTTCCGCCGGGACAGGGCGTCTATGGCTACACCTTC.

This clonotype was recorded a few times. The chain's CDR3 is CASSSSLRDPDTQYF. For the CDR3, the DNA is TGTGCCAGCAGCTCCTCCCTCAGGGACCCAGATACGCAGTATTTT. This chain connects TRBV6-5 to TRBJ2-3; D tentatively fits TRBD1 or TRBD2 (5 bases each). The CDR3 sequence is 15 residues long. The V gene's germline CDR1 is MNHEY and CDR2 SVGAGI. V lost 6 bases and J 4 bases, leaving 17 bases between the germline ends.

This chain connects TRBV7-6 to TRBJ2-2; D is unclear. V gave up 7 bases and J gave up 8 bases, with 11 bases separating them. This CDR3 has 12 amino acids. Germline values: CDR1 SGHVS, CDR2 FNYEAQ. CDR3 DNA: TGTGCCAGCACCAGCTTGTCTGGGGAGCTGTTTTTT. The encoded protein is CASTSLSGELFF.

The gene calls are TRBV28 and TRBJ1-1; D is ambiguous. The V end lost 2 bases, the J end lost 3 bases, and 7 bases lay between the germline ends. Germline V gene sequence: CDR1 MDHEN, CDR2 SYDVKM. The length of the CDR3 is 13 residues. In nucleotides, the CDR3 is TGTGCCAGCAGTTTAGAAGAGGACACTGAAGCTTTCTTT. This translates into CASSLEEDTEAFF.

The chain links TRBV14 to TRBJ2-5, with D hard to call. Trimming took 4 bases from V and 10 from J, leaving 10 bases between them. The CDR3 runs to 11 residues. Germline values: CDR1 SGHDN, CDR2 FVKESK. The CDR3: CASSLGRDQYF. The CDR3 nucleotides are TGTGCCAGCAGCCTCGGACGAGACCAGTACTTC.

V and J are TRBV6-6 and TRBJ2-5; tentatively, D is TRBD1 (6 bases). The CDR3 length is 15 residues. Germline V gene data show CDR1 as MNHNY and CDR2 as SVGAGI (reference sequence). Trimming removed 7 bases at V and 4 bases at J, with 19 bases between. This CDR3 is CASKLQGFEIETQYF. The DNA for the CDR3 is TGTGCCAGCAAGCTCCAGGGGTTTGAGATAGAGACCCAGTACTTC.